Below are 2 T cell receptor beta chains sequenced from a single sample in a study of blood T cells in healthy people across ages (dated by TCRdb to the mid-2010s). Library prep was done by 5' RACE. The sequencer listed for this sample is Illumina HiSeq 2500. A second PCR of roughly 7 to 11 cycles was performed with a sample-barcoded 5' primer and a J-beta primer mix. In-frame beta chains were kept once TCRdb had trimmed the public reads at Q25 with fastp and called clones with MiXCR. Identical CDR3 protein sequences are pooled into one entry, listed with their most common genes and DNA. This sample lists hundreds of thousands of distinct CDR3 sequences; over 40% were detected once. The ten top clones hold approximately 13% of the sample. Sequences were obtained from blood. The receptors come from a woman aged 80 or older in good health.

This clonotype showed up many times. CDR3 DNA sequence: TGTGCCAGCAGCGTAAGGGGCGGCCTTGTCCAAGAGACCCAGTACTTC. It yields the protein CASSVRGGLVQETQYF. The chain is built from TRBV11-2 and TRBJ2-5, with a weak D call TRBD1 (5 bases). CDR1 and CDR2 (germline): SGHAT, FQNNGV. The CDR3 has 16 residues. Trimming left V 5 bases short and J 1 base short, with 17 bases between.

This clonotype was detected only a few times. At one end the junction does not follow the germline gene, possibly because of a read error. The CDR3 loop reads CVSSLAGGRADEQFF. The CDR3 DNA reads TGCGTCAGCAGCTTGGCGGGCGGGAGGGCCGATGAGCAGTTCTTC. The chain links TRBV5-1 to TRBJ2-1; 9 nucleotides align to TRBD2. The CDR3 contains 15 residues. Per germline, CDR1 SGHRS and CDR2 YFSETQ.